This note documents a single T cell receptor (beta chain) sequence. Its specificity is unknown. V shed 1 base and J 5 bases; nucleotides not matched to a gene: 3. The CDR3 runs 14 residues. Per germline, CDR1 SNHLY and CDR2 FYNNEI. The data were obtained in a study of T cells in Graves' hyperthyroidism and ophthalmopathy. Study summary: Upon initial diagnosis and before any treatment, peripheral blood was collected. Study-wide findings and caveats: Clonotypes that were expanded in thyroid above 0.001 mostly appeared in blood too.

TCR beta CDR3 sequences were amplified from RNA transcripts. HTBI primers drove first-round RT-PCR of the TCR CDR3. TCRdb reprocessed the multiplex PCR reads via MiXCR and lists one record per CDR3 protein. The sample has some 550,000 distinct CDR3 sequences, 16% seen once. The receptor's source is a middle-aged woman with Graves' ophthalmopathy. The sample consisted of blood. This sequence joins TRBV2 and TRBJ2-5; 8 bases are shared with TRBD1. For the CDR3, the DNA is TGTGCCAGCAGTGAAGGGACAGGGAGTGAGACCCAGTACTTC. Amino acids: CASSEGTGSETQYF.